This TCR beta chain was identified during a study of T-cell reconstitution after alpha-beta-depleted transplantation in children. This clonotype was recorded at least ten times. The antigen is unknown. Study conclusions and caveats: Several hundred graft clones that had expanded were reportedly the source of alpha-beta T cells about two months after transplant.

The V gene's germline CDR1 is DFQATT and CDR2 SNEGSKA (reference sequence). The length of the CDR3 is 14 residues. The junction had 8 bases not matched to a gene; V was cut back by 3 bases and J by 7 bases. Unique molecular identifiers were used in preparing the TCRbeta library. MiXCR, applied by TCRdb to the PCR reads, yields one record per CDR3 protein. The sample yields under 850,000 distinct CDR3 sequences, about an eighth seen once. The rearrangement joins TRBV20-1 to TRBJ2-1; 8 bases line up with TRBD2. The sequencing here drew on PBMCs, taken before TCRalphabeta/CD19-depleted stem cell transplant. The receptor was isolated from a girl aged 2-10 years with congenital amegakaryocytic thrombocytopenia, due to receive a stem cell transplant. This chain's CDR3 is CSASGGRKGNEQFF. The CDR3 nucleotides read TGCAGTGCTAGCGGCGGGAGGAAAGGGAATGAGCAGTTCTTC.